The 28 T cell receptor beta chains presented below share a single source sample, sequenced in a study of OX40 agonist ivuxolimab in advanced cancers. This table comes from immunoSEQ multiplex PCR, and its TCRdb copy is limited to in-frame clones, with some not included. The table shows approximately 80,000 clones, with about 90% occurring only once. The source was CD4+ or CD8+ T cells sorted from blood, collected in a trial of the OX40 agonist ivuxolimab. Every receptor here comes from an adult with an advanced solid tumor such as melanoma, head and neck, liver or kidney cancer.

This clone appeared a few times. The CDR3: CASSLTGIETQYF. CDR3 nucleotide sequence: TGTGCCAGCAGCCTAACGGGGATCGAGACCCAGTACTTC. This chain joins TRBV7-9 and TRBJ2-5; TRBD2 is a possible D gene (5 bases). V lost 5 bases and J lost 5, with 12 bases in between. The CDR3 consists of 13 residues. Germline CDR1 SEHNR, CDR2 FQNEAQ (reference sequence).

This chain uses TRBV2 with TRBJ2-5, with no clear D. Trimming stripped 7 bases from V and 5 bases from J, with 17 bases between. Germline-derived CDR1 and CDR2 are SNHLY and FYNNEI. The CDR3 runs 14 residues. Written as DNA, the CDR3 is TGTGCCAGCAATAAGGCGGCGGTGCGGGAGACCCAGTACTTC. This translates into CASNKAAVRETQYF.

The chain combines TRBV11-3 with TRBJ2-1, with 9 bases identical to TRBD1. CDR3 length: 13 residues. The germline gives CDR1 SGHNT, CDR2 YENEEA. V dropped 8 bases and J dropped 7; count of bases not matched to a gene: 6. CDR3 sequence: CASRDRARNEQFF. CDR3 coding DNA: TGTGCCAGCCGGGACAGGGCTAGAAATGAGCAGTTCTTC.

V usage is TRBV7-3 and J usage is TRBJ1-2; 9 nucleotides match TRBD1. The germline V gene has CDR1 SGHTA and CDR2 FQGTGA. Trimming removed 1 base from V and 6 bases from J; junction bases left unmatched: 0. The CDR3 contains 13 residues. The CDR3 DNA sequence: TGTGCCAGCAGCTTAAGACAGGGGGATGGCTACACCTTC. Translation gives CASSLRQGDGYTF.

The rearrangement links TRBV29-1 to TRBJ2-7; D not certain. Trimming took 7 bases from V and 2 from J, leaving 12 bases between them. Germline CDR1 SQVTM, CDR2 ANQGSEA. The CDR3 contains 12 residues. CDR3 sequence: CSAVLNTYEQYF. For the CDR3, the DNA is TGCAGCGCCGTACTAAATACCTACGAGCAGTACTTC.

The chain combines TRBV6-4 with TRBJ2-1; 16 nucleotides match TRBD2. Germline V gives CDR1 MRHNA, CDR2 SNTAGT. V was pared by 5 bases and J by 9 bases, with 4 bases of the junction left unmatched. The CDR3 consists of 15 residues. CDR3 sequence (DNA): TGTGCCAGCAGTAAAGGGACTAGCGGGAGGGGTGAGCAGTTCTTC. Amino acids: CASSKGTSGRGEQFF.

This chain uses TRBV2 with TRBJ2-1, with a weak D call TRBD1 (6 bases). The germline CDR1 and CDR2 sequences are SNHLY and FYNNEI. This CDR3 has 14 amino acids. Trimming took off 6 bases at V and 4 bases at J, with 13 bases between the two ends. CDR3 sequence reads: CASRLGTSYNEQFF. The CDR3 DNA sequence: TGTGCCAGCAGGCTAGGGACATCTTACAATGAGCAGTTCTTC.

This clone was seen once. The gene calls are TRBV28 and TRBJ2-5, with D possibly TRBD2 on 6 matching bases. Germline-derived CDR1 and CDR2 are MDHEN and SYDVKM. The V end lost 1 base, the J end lost 6 bases, and 12 bases lay between the germline ends. The CDR3 has 14 residues. The CDR3 is CASSLFGSSQTQYF. The CDR3 DNA is TGTGCCAGCAGTTTATTCGGGAGTTCCCAGACCCAGTACTTC.

The V and J genes are TRBV10-3 and TRBJ2-2; TRBD2 matches at 8 bases. V was pared by 7 bases and J by 6 bases, with 7 bases of the junction left unmatched. This CDR3 is 14 amino acids long. Germline CDR1 ENHRY, CDR2 SYGVKD. In nucleotides, the CDR3 is TGTGCCATCAAGGGAGCGGGAGAGGCCGGGGAGCTGTTTTTT. It encodes CAIKGAGEAGELFF.

The chain recombines TRBV5-4 with TRBJ2-2; tentatively, D is TRBD1 or TRBD2 (5 bases each). Trimming took 0 bases from V and 7 from J, leaving 13 bases between them. CDR1 SGHNT and CDR2 YYREEE come from the germline V gene (reference sequence). This CDR3 contains 15 residues. CDR3 sequence reads: CASSLEGSLFGELFF. CDR3 in DNA: TGTGCCAGCAGCTTGGAGGGGAGTTTGTTCGGGGAGCTGTTTTTT. Together with reference TRBV5-4 and TRBJ2-2, the CDR3 gives the full variable domain: ETGVTQSPTHLIKTRGQQVTLRCSSQSGHNTVSWYQQALGQGPQFIFQYYREEENGRGNFPPRFSGLQFPNYSSELNVNALELDDSALYLCASSLEGSLFGELFFGEGSRLTVL.

The chain joins TRBV19 to TRBJ2-3; possible D gene TRBD2, 6 bases. Trimming shortened V by 5 bases and J by 4 bases, and 10 bases separated the two germline ends. The CDR3 loop spans 13 amino acids. CDR1 and CDR2 from the germline V gene are LNHDA and SQIVND (reference sequence). CDR3 bases: TGTGCCAGTAGTCCGACTAGTCCAGATACGCAGTATTTT. Its protein is CASSPTSPDTQYF.

The chain recombines TRBV4-1 with TRBJ2-3; 10 bases line up with TRBD2. The CDR3 extends over 17 amino acids. The V gene's germline CDR1 is MGHRA and CDR2 YSYEKL. V gave up 4 bases and J gave up 4 bases; unmatched junction bases: 11. In DNA, the CDR3 is TGCGCCAGCAGCCGGAAGGTGCTAGCGGGAGCCCCAGATACGCAGTATTTT. As protein: CASSRKVLAGAPDTQYF.

J is TRBJ1-5 and V is TRBV27, with 9 nucleotides matching TRBD1. V lost 5 bases and J lost 4; bases outside the gene matches: 12. Germline CDR1 is MNHEY and CDR2 is SMNVEV (reference sequence). There are 17 residues in the CDR3. In DNA form, the CDR3 reads TGTGCCAGCAGTCCTCTAACCGGGACAGGGTCAAATCAGCCCCAGCATTTT. Protein: CASSPLTGTGSNQPQHF.

The CDR3 here is CASSLSGGRGPYEQYF. In nucleotides, the CDR3 is TGTGCCAGCAGTTTATCGGGGGGCAGGGGCCCCTACGAGCAGTACTTC. V gene TRBV27 combines with J gene TRBJ2-7; D may match TRBD1 or TRBD2 (6 bases each). V dropped 0 bases and J dropped 2 bases, with 14 bases sitting between them. Germline V gives CDR1 MNHEY, CDR2 SMNVEV (reference sequence). CDR3 length: 16 residues.

The V and J genes are TRBV6-7 and TRBJ2-5; 8 bases fit TRBD2. TRBV6-7 is given ORF status, its function remaining uncertain. V shed 0 bases, J shed 4 bases, and the junction held 7 bases outside the gene matches. The CDR3 sequence is 16 residues long. DNA of the CDR3: TGTGCCAGCAGTTACTCGAGCGGGAGAGGAGTAGAGACCCAGTACTTC. Amino acid sequence: CASSYSSGRGVETQYF.

The rearrangement joins TRBV7-2 to TRBJ2-7, with a tentative D call TRBD2 (6 bases). Germline V gives CDR1 SGHTA, CDR2 FQGNSA. The CDR3 loop spans 15 amino acids. V lost 0 bases to trimming and J lost 2 bases, with 11 bases between them. CDR3 nucleotide sequence: TGTGCCAGCAGCTTAGCCGGCGGGAATGCCTACGAGCAGTACTTC. Translated, it gives CASSLAGGNAYEQYF.

This sequence joins TRBV11-2 and TRBJ2-2; TRBD2 aligns across 7 bases. CDR1 SGHAT and CDR2 FQNNGV come from the germline V gene. Trimming removed 8 bases from V and 0 bases from J; junction bases left unmatched: 9. This CDR3 has 16 amino acids. The CDR3, as DNA: TGTGCCAGCCCCCGGGTGGGAGGGCCGAACACCGGGGAGCTGTTTTTT. It encodes CASPRVGGPNTGELFF.

The CDR3 protein is CASSRGREVDEQFF. In DNA form, the CDR3 reads TGTGCCAGCAGCCGGGGGCGGGAGGTCGATGAGCAGTTCTTC. V is TRBV7-3 and J is TRBJ2-1; 8 nucleotides align to TRBD2. The V segment lost 5 bases and the J segment 8 bases; nucleotides outside the gene matches: 8. This CDR3 spans 14 amino acids. Germline V CDR1 and CDR2: SGHTA, FQGTGA.

The V and J genes are TRBV25-1 and TRBJ2-3, with D perhaps given as TRBD1 or TRBD2 (5 bases each). The V gene lost 5 bases and the J gene lost 11 bases, with 11 bases spanning the gap. The CDR3 is 11 amino acids. Looked up from germline, CDR1 is MGHDK and CDR2 is SYGVNS. CDR3 loop: CASSPGHWQYF. In nucleotides, the CDR3 is TGTGCCAGCAGTCCGGGGCACTGGCAGTATTTT. The variable domain in full, completed from reference TRBV25-1 and TRBJ2-3, reads EADIYQTPRYLVIGTGKKITLECSQTMGHDKMYWYQQDPGMELHLIHYSYGVNSTEKGDLSSESTVSRIRTEHFPLTLESARPSHTSQYLCASSPGHWQYFGPGTRLTVL.

Only a few counts were recorded for this clone. The V call is TRBV19, the J call TRBJ1-1; no clear D gene. V was shortened by 3 bases and J by 6 bases, with 17 bases between the two germline ends. Looked up from germline, CDR1 is LNHDA and CDR2 is SQIVND (reference sequence). This CDR3 is built from 15 residues. As DNA, the CDR3 is TGTGCCAGTAGTATCCCCTCGGGGTCTAAGGCTGAAGCTTTCTTT. Protein: CASSIPSGSKAEAFF. The whole variable domain, remainder taken from reference TRBV19 and TRBJ1-1, is DGGITQSPKYLFRKEGQNVTLSCEQNLNHDAMYWYRQDPGQGLRLIYYSQIVNDFQKGDIAEGYSVSREKKESFPLTVTSAQKNPTAFYLCASSIPSGSKAEAFFGQGTRLTVV.

The chain combines TRBV6-1 with TRBJ2-1; possibly TRBD2 for D (6 bases). The V and J ends lost 4 bases and 0 bases respectively, with 10 bases between them. Germline CDR1 is MNHNS and CDR2 is SASEGT. This CDR3 is built from 15 residues. CDR3 residues: CASSVEGTSYNEQFF. CDR3 DNA: TGTGCCAGCAGTGTGGAGGGGACCTCCTACAATGAGCAGTTCTTC.

The chain joins TRBV18 to TRBJ2-1, with D hard to call. Per the germline V gene, CDR1 is KGHSH and CDR2 is LQKENI. This CDR3 contains 13 residues. Trimming took off 1 base at V and 8 bases at J, with 9 bases between the two ends. The CDR3 sequence: CASSPQSVHEQFF. Here the CDR3 DNA reads TGTGCCAGCTCACCACAAAGTGTACATGAGCAGTTCTTC.

The rearrangement links TRBV27 to TRBJ2-3, with 9 bases that match TRBD2. CDR1 and CDR2 (germline): MNHEY, SMNVEV (reference sequence). The ends lost 1 base at V and 2 bases at J; junction bases unmatched: 4. The CDR3 spans 16 residues. The CDR3 here is CASSLYLAGITDTQYF. The CDR3 bases are TGTGCCAGCAGTTTATACCTAGCGGGAATCACAGATACGCAGTATTTT.

V and J are TRBV30 and TRBJ1-5; D gene uncertain. The CDR3 sequence is 12 residues long. V was pared by 2 bases and J by 2 bases, with 4 bases between. In germline, CDR1 is GTSNPN, CDR2 SVGIG (reference sequence). CDR3 sequence (DNA): TGTGCCTGGAGTATGGGCAATCAGCCCCAGCATTTT. This codes for CAWSMGNQPQHF.

This chain connects TRBV28 to TRBJ1-2; D is ambiguous. CDR1 and CDR2 from the germline V gene are MDHEN and SYDVKM. Trimming took 5 bases from V and 4 from J, leaving 14 bases between them. The CDR3 runs to 14 residues. The CDR3 DNA reads TGTGCCAGCAGTCCTCTCGGAGTGGCCTATGGCTACACCTTC. It encodes CASSPLGVAYGYTF.

The chain links TRBV7-4 to TRBJ2-3; the D gene could be TRBD1 or TRBD2 (5 bases each). Deletions cut 6 bases from V and 2 bases from J, with 18 bases between. The CDR3 contains 16 residues. The germline CDR1 and CDR2 sequences are SGHVT and SQSDAQ. DNA for the CDR3: TGTGCCAGCAGACAGAGTAGTGGGGGATTCACAGATACGCAGTATTTT. Encoded protein: CASRQSSGGFTDTQYF.

The genes are TRBV5-6 and TRBJ1-5, with 7 bases lining up with TRBD1. In germline, CDR1 is SGHDT, CDR2 YYEEEE. V lost 4 bases to trimming and J lost 2 bases; unmatched junction nucleotides: 3. This CDR3 region has 14 residues. The CDR3 coding sequence is TGTGCCAGCAGCCAGGGACAGCGCAATCAGCCCCAGCATTTT. This encodes CASSQGQRNQPQHF.

V is TRBV20-1 and J is TRBJ1-4; D may be TRBD1 (5 bases). Trimming removed 2 bases at V and 10 bases at J, with 8 bases between. The germline CDR1 and CDR2 sequences are DFQATT and SNEGSKA (reference sequence). The CDR3 consists of 11 residues. The CDR3 DNA follows: TGCAGTGCTAGACGCCAGGGAAAACTGTTTTTT. Residues: CSARRQGKLFF.